This TCR beta chain came from a study of blood T cell repertoires in COVID-19. Study overall: Samples came from the United States, Italy and Spain, spanning acute and convalescent COVID-19. The analysed material was cDNA or gDNA that came from T cells, B-cell-depleted T cells, or PBMCs.

Original processing methods: Reference gene primer amplification in the assay estimated nucleated cell counts. TCRdb keeps only in-frame clones here, not all; method: immunoSEQ multiplex PCR. Clonal size and the V and J genes are those of that table, whereas D and trimming came from the DNA. This table has roughly 100,000 clones, roughly 71% appearing once. This CDR3 contains 12 residues. V lost 0 bases, J lost 14 bases, and 13 bases lay in between. CDR1 and CDR2 from the germline V gene are PRHDT and FYEKMQ (reference sequence). The chain combines TRBV13 with TRBJ1-2; weak D call: TRBD1 (6 bases). The origin of this receptor is an elderly woman with acute or convalescent COVID-19. Material: peripheral blood. The CDR3 DNA reads TGTGCCAGCAGCTTAGGACAGGGAGTTAAAACCTTC. Its protein is CASSLGQGVKTF.